These T cell receptor beta chains were read from a single sample in a study of T cell responses to AZD1222 COVID-19 vaccine. Produced via immunoSEQ multiplex PCR; TCRdb's table is partial and in-frame only. The sample records around 150,000 clones, roughly nine tenths being singletons. The material was peripheral blood, obtained 28 days after the second dose of the MenACWY control vaccine. These receptors originate from an adult who received the MenACWY meningococcal vaccine as a control. Each CDR3 is given with its conserved first and last residue. A D gene is named only where the DNA matches it firmly. Only some rows state a clone size, as once, few, many or a class for expanded clones.

V	D	J	size	DNA	CDR3
TRBV6-4	NA	TRBJ1-4	NA	TGTGCCAGACGGCGGGGCCCAGATGAAAAACTGTTTTTT	CARRRGPDEKLFF
TRBV7-2	TRBD1	TRBJ2-5	NA	TGTGCCAGCAGCAGGGACAGAACACAAGAGACCCAGTACTTC	CASSRDRTQETQYF
TRBV7-9	TRBD2	TRBJ2-2	NA	TGTGCCAGCAGGCCCCTCGGGGTAGCGGGGGGCAACACCGGGGAGCTGTTTTTT	CASRPLGVAGGNTGELFF
TRBV15	NA	TRBJ2-1	NA	TGTGCCACCAGCGCCGGGACCAGCTACAATGAGCAGTTCTTC	CATSAGTSYNEQFF
TRBV6-5	NA	TRBJ1-1	NA	TGTGCCAGCAGTTCCCGACAGTCACGAAACACTGAAGCTTTCTTT	CASSSRQSRNTEAFF
TRBV6-5	NA	TRBJ2-5	NA	TGTGCCAGCAGGCAGGTGGAGACCCAGTACTTC	CASRQVETQYF
TRBV7-9	TRBD1	TRBJ2-1	NA	TGTGCCAGCAGCTTAGGACAGGGCCCCGATGAGCAGTTCTTC	CASSLGQGPDEQFF
TRBV12-5	NA	TRBJ1-4	NA	TGTGCTAGTGGTTTGGTAGCCGGGACGGCTAATGAAAAACTGTTTTTT	CASGLVAGTANEKLFF
TRBV28	TRBD2	TRBJ2-3	NA	TGTGCCAGCAGCTCCCCCGGGACTAGCTATGATACGCAGTATTTT	CASSSPGTSYDTQYF
TRBV6-2/TRBV6-3	TRBD1	TRBJ1-2	once	TGTGCCAGCAGTTCCCCGCCGGGACAGGGGGCCATTCGGCCATACTATGGCTACACCTTC	CASSSPPGQGAIRPYYGYTF
TRBV19	NA	TRBJ2-2	NA	TGTGCCAGTAGTATCTGGGGGAAGAACACCGGGGAGCTGTTTTTT	CASSIWGKNTGELFF
TRBV7-2	NA	TRBJ2-7	NA	TGTGCCAGCAGCGTCTTAGCAAACAACTACGAGCAGTACTTC	CASSVLANNYEQYF
TRBV2	NA	TRBJ1-2	NA	TGTGCCAGCAGTGCCGAGACGGGACCTAACTATGGCTACACCTTC	CASSAETGPNYGYTF
TRBV3-1/TRBV3-2	TRBD1	TRBJ2-7	NA	TGTGCCAGCAGCCAAGATCGAACAGGGGAAACCTACGAGCAGTACTTC	CASSQDRTGETYEQYF
TRBV5-6	TRBD2	TRBJ2-7	NA	TGTGCCAGCAGCCCCGGACTAGCCTACGAGCAGTACTTC	CASSPGLAYEQYF
TRBV25-1	NA	TRBJ2-3	NA	TGTGCCAGCAGTGAATCCGGGGTGGGCACAGATACGCAGTATTTT	CASSESGVGTDTQYF
TRBV24-1	NA	TRBJ1-1	NA	TGTGCCACCAGTGACGCGGGAGCAGGGCCAAACACTGAAGCTTTCTTT	CATSDAGAGPNTEAFF
TRBV7-8	NA	TRBJ1-1	NA	TGTGCCAGCAGCTTAGGGGAAGGCACTGAAGCTTTCTTT	CASSLGEGTEAFF
TRBV5-8	NA	TRBJ2-2	NA	TGTGCCAGCAGGTTGACCTTTGGAACAGGGGACTCGAACACCGGGGAGCTGTTTTTT	CASRLTFGTGDSNTGELFF
TRBV12-5	NA	TRBJ1-5	NA	TGTGCTAGTGGTTTGGTTACCGGGAGAGAGGGCAATCAGCCCCAGCATTTT	CASGLVTGREGNQPQHF
TRBV7-3	TRBD1	TRBJ2-7	once	TGTGCCAGCAGCCCCCGGGGGGGGACAGGGGGTGCGGTCGAGCAGTACTTC	CASSPRGGTGGAVEQYF
TRBV27	NA	TRBJ1-6	NA	TGTGCCAGCAGTTTAGGGGTCACCTTATCGTCTCCCCTCCACTTT	CASSLGVTLSSPLHF
TRBV5-6	NA	TRBJ2-1	NA	TGTGCCAGCAGCCGGGGACTTTCCTACAATGAGCAGTTCTTC	CASSRGLSYNEQFF
TRBV7-2	TRBD1	TRBJ1-6	NA	TGTGCCAGCCTCCGGGACAGAAATTCACCCCTCCACTTT	CASLRDRNSPLHF
TRBV28	TRBD2	TRBJ2-5	NA	TGTGCCAGCAGTTTCGGTCGGCGGGGGGGCCTCGAGACCCAGTACTTC	CASSFGRRGGLETQYF
TRBV5-4	NA	TRBJ1-1	NA	TGTGCCAGCAGCACGATCGGGGCGGGGGCGACAGGCACTGAAGCTTTCTTT	CASSTIGAGATGTEAFF
TRBV28	TRBD1	TRBJ2-1	NA	TGTGCCAGCAGTTTATTCGGACAGGGATTTGAGCAGTTCTTC	CASSLFGQGFEQFF
TRBV11-3	NA	TRBJ1-1	NA	TGTGCCAGCAGCTTAGAAAGGGACACTGAAGCTTTCTTT	CASSLERDTEAFF
TRBV28	NA	TRBJ1-1	NA	TGTGCCAGCAGTTTAGGGGCAGGCACTGAAGCTTTCTTT	CASSLGAGTEAFF
TRBV5-1	NA	TRBJ1-4	once	TGCGCCAGCAGCCCAACAGGAGCAACTAATGAAAAACTGTTTTTT	CASSPTGATNEKLFF
TRBV10-3	NA	TRBJ1-3	NA	TGTGCCATCGCAGGGGGAAACACCATATATTTT	CAIAGGNTIYF
TRBV28	NA	TRBJ2-3	NA	TGTGCCAGCAGTTATGGCACAGATACGCAGTATTTT	CASSYGTDTQYF
TRBV18	TRBD2	TRBJ2-3	NA	TGTGCCAGCTCACCGCCCATAGCGGGGGGCACAGATACGCAGTATTTT	CASSPPIAGGTDTQYF
TRBV18	NA	TRBJ1-4	NA	TGTGCCAGCTCACCAGGGGGTGACAATGAAAAACTGTTTTTT	CASSPGGDNEKLFF
TRBV18	NA	TRBJ1-5	NA	TGTGCCAGCTCACCAGGGGGCAGAAGCAATCAGCCCCAGCATTTT	CASSPGGRSNQPQHF
TRBV11-2	NA	TRBJ2-7	NA	TGTGCCAGCAGCAGATCCCCCACGGGACTCATAACCTACGAGCAGTACTTC	CASSRSPTGLITYEQYF
TRBV19	NA	TRBJ2-5	NA	TGTGCCACAGGGGTAGGCGAGACCCAGTACTTC	CATGVGETQYF
TRBV6-4	NA	TRBJ2-2	NA	TGTGCCAGCAGCACTTCTCGGGACGGCACCGGGGAGCTGTTTTTT	CASSTSRDGTGELFF
TRBV14	NA	TRBJ1-1	NA	TGTGCCAGCAGCCAAGGCGGTAAGGGAGTATCGGGCACTGAAGCTTTCTTT	CASSQGGKGVSGTEAFF
TRBV7-2	NA	TRBJ2-3	NA	TGTGCCAGCAGCTTACAAGATTCAGATACGCAGTATTTT	CASSLQDSDTQYF
TRBV28	NA	TRBJ2-7	NA	TGTGCCAGCAGTTTTCAAGCACCGCTCGAGCAGTACTTC	CASSFQAPLEQYF
TRBV7-2	TRBD2	TRBJ2-3	NA	TGTGCCAGCAGCTTAGGACTAGCCCTCCCGACTAGCACAGATACGCAGTATTTT	CASSLGLALPTSTDTQYF
TRBV4-3	NA	TRBJ1-4	NA	TGCGCCAGCAGCCTATCGGCAGCAACTAATGAAAAACTGTTTTTT	CASSLSAATNEKLFF
TRBV4-3	TRBD1	TRBJ1-4	NA	TGCGCCAGCAGCCCCGACAGGGGGCGGAGTGAAAAACTGTTTTTT	CASSPDRGRSEKLFF